A selection of T cell receptor beta chains follows, all from one sample in a study of tumor-infiltrating lymphocytes in oesophageal squamous cell carcinoma. TCRdb re-called the PCR reads through MiXCR, storing one row per CDR3 protein. The sample shows about 19,000 distinct CDR3 sequences, roughly 37% of them seen only once. Sequenced material: blood. The receptor source for this set is a male donor with esophageal squamous cell carcinoma. CDR3s include the opening cysteine and the closing phenylalanine or tryptophan. Fields, in order: V gene, D gene, clone size, J gene, CDR3 DNA, CDR3 protein. A D gene is named only where the DNA matches it firmly. Only part of the rows carry a size: once, few, many, or a class if the clone is expanded.

v_call: TRBV18
d_call: TRBD1
clone_size: .
j_call: TRBJ2-5
cdr3_nt: TGTGCCAGCTCAGGGAGACAGGGTGCGTCAGAGACCCAGTACTTC
cdr3_aa: CASSGRQGASETQYF

v_call: TRBV5-1
d_call: .
clone_size: many
j_call: TRBJ1-4
cdr3_nt: TGCGCCAGCAGCTTGGGTATACAGGCCATTAATGAAAAACTGTTTTTT
cdr3_aa: CASSLGIQAINEKLFF

v_call: TRBV6-1
d_call: .
clone_size: many
j_call: TRBJ1-5
cdr3_nt: TGTGCCAGCAGTTCAAGGGGCGGTCAGCCCCAGCATTTT
cdr3_aa: CASSSRGGQPQHF

v_call: TRBV7-6
d_call: TRBD2
clone_size: .
j_call: TRBJ2-7
cdr3_nt: TGTGCCAGCAGCTTCCGCAGAGTTGGCGGGAGGGCTGGGGAGCAGTACTTC
cdr3_aa: CASSFRRVGGRAGEQYF

v_call: TRBV7-6
d_call: .
clone_size: few
j_call: TRBJ2-1
cdr3_nt: TGTGCCAGCAGCTTAGCCGACGGGAATGAGCAGTTCTTC
cdr3_aa: CASSLADGNEQFF

v_call: TRBV6-6
d_call: .
clone_size: .
j_call: TRBJ2-6
cdr3_nt: TGTGCCAGCACCCTCTCTGGGGCCAACGTCCTGACTTTC
cdr3_aa: CASTLSGANVLTF

v_call: TRBV2
d_call: .
clone_size: many
j_call: TRBJ1-4
cdr3_nt: TGTGCCAGCAAATTGGGATATAGCGAAAAACTGTTTTTT
cdr3_aa: CASKLGYSEKLFF

v_call: TRBV7-8
d_call: TRBD2
clone_size: .
j_call: TRBJ2-1
cdr3_nt: TGTGCCAGCAGCTCGACTAGCGGAAGAGGCTCCTACAATGAGCAGTTCTTC
cdr3_aa: CASSSTSGRGSYNEQFF

v_call: TRBV10-3
d_call: TRBD1
clone_size: many
j_call: TRBJ2-3
cdr3_nt: TGTGCCATCAGCCCGACAGGGGTCACGGCTGACACAGATACGCAGTATTTT
cdr3_aa: CAISPTGVTADTDTQYF

v_call: TRBV3-1
d_call: .
clone_size: .
j_call: TRBJ1-5
cdr3_nt: TGTGCCAGCAGCCCAGGGATGTTCGGGCAGCCCCAGCATTTT
cdr3_aa: CASSPGMFGQPQHF

v_call: TRBV28
d_call: TRBD2
clone_size: many
j_call: TRBJ2-2
cdr3_nt: TGTGCCAGCAGGGGTACTAGCGTAGACACCGGGGAGCTGTTTTTT
cdr3_aa: CASRGTSVDTGELFF

v_call: TRBV7-6
d_call: .
clone_size: .
j_call: TRBJ2-1
cdr3_nt: TGTGCCAGCAGCTCCGGAGCGGTCACCTTGGGCAATGAGCAGTTCTTC
cdr3_aa: CASSSGAVTLGNEQFF

v_call: TRBV7-6
d_call: .
clone_size: .
j_call: TRBJ2-1
cdr3_nt: TGTGCCAGCAGCTTAGGATCGGCATATTCCTACAATGAGCAGTTCTTC
cdr3_aa: CASSLGSAYSYNEQFF

v_call: TRBV28
d_call: .
clone_size: .
j_call: TRBJ2-3
cdr3_nt: TGTGCCAGCAGCCTCCCGAGGGTGGGCACAGATACGCAGTATTTT
cdr3_aa: CASSLPRVGTDTQYF

v_call: TRBV28
d_call: TRBD2
clone_size: many
j_call: TRBJ2-1
cdr3_nt: TGTGCCAGCAGTTTCTCGGGGGGGCCTTACCCGGAGCAGTTCTTC
cdr3_aa: CASSFSGGPYPEQFF

v_call: TRBV7-2
d_call: .
clone_size: .
j_call: TRBJ2-5
cdr3_nt: TGTGCCAGCAGCTTTTTTGGGGAAGAGACCCAGTACTTC
cdr3_aa: CASSFFGEETQYF

v_call: TRBV15
d_call: .
clone_size: .
j_call: TRBJ1-5
cdr3_nt: TGTGCCACAGGTGGTGTGAATCAGCCCCAGCATTTT
cdr3_aa: CATGGVNQPQHF

v_call: TRBV7-2
d_call: TRBD1
clone_size: .
j_call: TRBJ1-1
cdr3_nt: TGTGCCAGCAGCTCGGGACAGATCCTTGTAGCTTTCTTT
cdr3_aa: CASSSGQILVAFF

v_call: TRBV7-8
d_call: .
clone_size: once
j_call: TRBJ2-7
cdr3_nt: TGTGCCAGCAGCTTAGGTAGGGGCCCCTACAATGAGCAGTACTTC
cdr3_aa: CASSLGRGPYNEQYF

v_call: TRBV6-1
d_call: .
clone_size: .
j_call: TRBJ2-3
cdr3_nt: TGTGCCAGCAGTGAAGAGGCTGGGGGCACAGATACGCAGTATTTT
cdr3_aa: CASSEEAGGTDTQYF

v_call: TRBV11-2
d_call: .
clone_size: .
j_call: TRBJ1-1
cdr3_nt: TGTGCCAGCAGCTTTGTGAACACTGAAGCTTTCTTT
cdr3_aa: CASSFVNTEAFF

v_call: TRBV30
d_call: .
clone_size: .
j_call: TRBJ2-4
cdr3_nt: TGTGCCTGGACTATTTCCTCACCCCTCCACTTC
cdr3_aa: CAWTISSPLHF

v_call: TRBV2
d_call: .
clone_size: many
j_call: TRBJ1-2
cdr3_nt: TGTGCCAGCCGAGCGACAATCAACTATGGCTACACCTTC
cdr3_aa: CASRATINYGYTF

v_call: TRBV7-3
d_call: .
clone_size: many
j_call: TRBJ2-7
cdr3_nt: TGTGCCAGCAGCCGGGACTTCAGCTCCTACAATGAGCAGTACTTC
cdr3_aa: CASSRDFSSYNEQYF

v_call: TRBV7-6
d_call: .
clone_size: few
j_call: TRBJ2-2
cdr3_nt: TGTGCCAGCAGCTGGACTTTGGGGTCCGCCGGGGAGCTGTTTTTT
cdr3_aa: CASSWTLGSAGELFF

v_call: TRBV7-2
d_call: .
clone_size: .
j_call: TRBJ1-2
cdr3_nt: TGTGCCAGCGCGGACAGCCACTATGGCTACACCTTC
cdr3_aa: CASADSHYGYTF

v_call: TRBV4-1
d_call: .
clone_size: few
j_call: TRBJ1-1
cdr3_nt: TGCGCCAGCAGCCAAGATCGGGGGTTCACTGAAGCTTTCTTT
cdr3_aa: CASSQDRGFTEAFF

v_call: TRBV6-6
d_call: TRBD1
clone_size: few
j_call: TRBJ2-1
cdr3_nt: TGTGCCAGCAGTTACGACAGGGGGCACCGTCCCTACAATGAGCAGTTCTTC
cdr3_aa: CASSYDRGHRPYNEQFF

v_call: TRBV5-1
d_call: .
clone_size: many
j_call: TRBJ1-1
cdr3_nt: TGCGCCAGCAGCTTGGACGGGACGGCGAACACTGAAGCTTTCTTT
cdr3_aa: CASSLDGTANTEAFF

v_call: TRBV7-2
d_call: .
clone_size: medium-sized
j_call: TRBJ1-5
cdr3_nt: TGTGCCAGCAGCTTAGTGGGGGTTTATAGCAATCAGCCCCAGCATTTT
cdr3_aa: CASSLVGVYSNQPQHF

v_call: TRBV2
d_call: .
clone_size: .
j_call: TRBJ2-6
cdr3_nt: .
cdr3_aa: CASNSQRGAGGAVLRF

v_call: TRBV7-6
d_call: .
clone_size: few
j_call: TRBJ2-1
cdr3_nt: TGTGCCAGCAGCTCGAGACCCGATGGGGATGAGCAGTTCTTC
cdr3_aa: CASSSRPDGDEQFF

v_call: TRBV14
d_call: TRBD1
clone_size: .
j_call: TRBJ2-2
cdr3_nt: TGTGCCAGCCAAACAGGGGATCACGGGGAGCTGTTTTTT
cdr3_aa: CASQTGDHGELFF

v_call: TRBV11-2
d_call: .
clone_size: many
j_call: TRBJ1-4
cdr3_nt: TGTGCCAGCAGCTCGAGAGGACCAACTAATGAAAAACTGTTTTTT
cdr3_aa: CASSSRGPTNEKLFF

v_call: TRBV19
d_call: .
clone_size: few
j_call: TRBJ2-4
cdr3_nt: TGTGCCAGTAGTATAGCCCACGGGGCCCCGACTAACTACGAGCAGTACTTT
cdr3_aa: CASSIAHGAPTNYEQYF

v_call: TRBV7-6
d_call: TRBD1
clone_size: .
j_call: TRBJ1-5
cdr3_nt: TGTGCCAGCAGCTTCCAGGGGGCGAATCAGCCCCAGCATTTT
cdr3_aa: CASSFQGANQPQHF

v_call: TRBV12-5
d_call: TRBD2
clone_size: .
j_call: TRBJ2-5
cdr3_nt: TGTGCTAGTGGCGTGGGACTACAAGAGACCCAGTACTTC
cdr3_aa: CASGVGLQETQYF

v_call: TRBV27
d_call: .
clone_size: many
j_call: TRBJ1-2
cdr3_nt: TGTGCCAACACGGTATTCTCCACCTTC
cdr3_aa: CANTVFSTF

v_call: TRBV10-2
d_call: .
clone_size: .
j_call: TRBJ2-3
cdr3_nt: TGCGCCACCCGAAAGGGTGGAAGTAGTAGCACAGATACGCAGTATTTT
cdr3_aa: CATRKGGSSSTDTQYF

v_call: TRBV11-2
d_call: TRBD1
clone_size: .
j_call: TRBJ2-7
cdr3_nt: TGTGCCAGCAGCTACCTGTGGGACAGACCTAGCTCCTACGAGCAGTACTTC
cdr3_aa: CASSYLWDRPSSYEQYF

v_call: TRBV28
d_call: .
clone_size: .
j_call: TRBJ2-7
cdr3_nt: TGTGCCAGCGAGGAGGGGGGTTACGAGCAGTACTTC
cdr3_aa: CASEEGGYEQYF

v_call: TRBV7-6
d_call: .
clone_size: .
j_call: TRBJ2-4
cdr3_nt: TGTGCCAGCAGCCCGGGTTTGCCTTTGGGCATTCAGTACTTC
cdr3_aa: CASSPGLPLGIQYF